The 21 T cell receptor beta chains below all came from one sample that was sequenced in a study of OX40 agonist ivuxolimab in advanced cancers. The table came from immunoSEQ multiplex PCR; TCRdb's copy has only in-frame clones and leaves some out. The sample has some 60,000 clones; about 90% are singletons. Here the sequenced sample was CD4+ or CD8+ T cells sorted from blood, taken in a trial of the OX40 agonist ivuxolimab. All receptors come from an adult with an advanced solid tumor such as melanoma, head and neck, liver or kidney cancer.

This chain links TRBV5-1 with TRBJ2-4, with D tentatively TRBD1 (5 bases). The CDR3 is 17 residues long. V lost 0 bases to trimming and J lost 5 bases, with 18 bases between them. In germline, CDR1 is SGHRS, CDR2 YFSETQ. The CDR3 sequence: CASSLGRQGSPENIQYF. Here the CDR3 DNA reads TGCGCCAGCAGCTTGGGTCGGCAGGGATCCCCCGAAAACATTCAGTACTTC.

The V and J genes are TRBV7-2 and TRBJ1-4; 7 bases line up with TRBD1. The junction had 11 bases not matched to a gene; V was cut back by 4 bases and J by 0 bases. This CDR3 has 18 amino acids. Per the germline V gene, CDR1 is SGHTA and CDR2 is FQGNSA. CDR3: CASSSGQAIYATNEKLFF. CDR3 sequence (DNA): TGTGCCAGCAGCTCCGGACAGGCCATATATGCAACTAATGAAAAACTGTTTTTT.

This chain uses TRBV30 with TRBJ2-1, with TRBD2 matching over 13 bases. The CDR3 spans 15 residues. Germline CDR1 reads GTSNPN; CDR2 reads SVGIG (reference sequence). Trimming took 5 bases from V and 8 from J; bases not matched to a gene: 9. CDR3 nucleotides: TGTGCCTGGGAGGCCGGGACTAGCGGGATGTATGAGCAGTTCTTC. Translating it yields CAWEAGTSGMYEQFF.

V is TRBV2 and J is TRBJ1-6, with D tentatively TRBD1 (6 bases). Germline assignment: CDR1 SNHLY and CDR2 FYNNEI. Trimming pared 7 bases from V and 3 bases from J, leaving 7 bases between. This CDR3 region has 13 residues. The CDR3 DNA sequence: TGTGCCAGCAACAGGGACTATAATTCACCCCTCCACTTT. Amino acid sequence: CASNRDYNSPLHF. The complete variable domain, with remaining parts taken from reference TRBV2 and TRBJ1-6, reads EPEVTQTPSHQVTQMGQEVILRCVPISNHLYFYWYRQILGQKVEFLVSFYNNEISEKSEIFDDQFSVERPDGSNFTLKIRSTKLEDSAMYFCASNRDYNSPLHFGNGTRLTVT.

The chain uses TRBV9 and TRBJ2-2, with no clear D. The germline CDR1 and CDR2 sequences are SGDLS and YYNGEE. The CDR3 runs 14 residues. V shed 2 bases and J shed 6 bases, with 11 bases lying between them. This CDR3 is CASSVGRVAGELFF. The CDR3 bases are TGTGCCAGCAGCGTCGGTAGAGTTGCCGGGGAGCTGTTTTTT.

This chain uses TRBV7-2 with TRBJ2-3; D is ambiguous. CDR1 and CDR2 (germline): SGHTA, FQGNSA. The germline V and J ends were trimmed by 5 bases and 4 bases, with 16 bases remaining between them. This CDR3 contains 15 residues. CDR3: CASSIRPPLPDTQYF. CDR3 bases: TGTGCCAGCAGCATTAGGCCCCCACTGCCAGATACGCAGTATTTT.

J is TRBJ1-2 and V is TRBV5-4, with D possibly being TRBD1 (6 bases). Germline V gene lookup returns CDR1 SGHNT and CDR2 YYREEE (reference sequence). V was cut by 0 bases and J by 4 bases, with 13 bases left in between. This CDR3 contains 15 residues. CDR3 nucleotides: TGTGCCAGCAGCTTGGGGACAGCTTACCCCTATGGCTACACCTTC. Translating it yields CASSLGTAYPYGYTF.

In its sample, this clone was seen once. The J gene is TRBJ2-5, the V gene TRBV6-5; either TRBD1 or TRBD2 may fit D (6 bases each). V lost 6 bases to trimming and J lost 2 bases, with 13 bases between them. Germline lookup yields CDR1 MNHEY and CDR2 SVGAGI. The CDR3 loop spans 14 amino acids. The chain's CDR3 is CASSRGLLQETQYF. The DNA of the CDR3 is TGTGCCAGCAGCCGGGGGCTACTGCAAGAGACCCAGTACTTC.

This clone came up once. The gene calls are TRBV18 and TRBJ2-7; D is unclear. This CDR3 has 14 amino acids. Germline V gives CDR1 KGHSH, CDR2 LQKENI. Trimming shortened V by 3 bases and J by 1 base, and 10 bases separated the two germline ends. In DNA, the CDR3 is TGTGCCAGCTCACCTAACTCAGGTTCCTACGAGCAGTACTTC. Translated, it gives CASSPNSGSYEQYF.

For the CDR3, the DNA is TGTGCCAGCTCACCAGAGGGGGGCCCATACGAGCAGTACTTC. Protein sequence: CASSPEGGPYEQYF. This sequence joins TRBV18 and TRBJ2-7; D possibly matches TRBD1 or TRBD2 (6 bases each). The ends were cut back, 2 bases at V and 4 bases at J, with 12 bases in the middle. Per the germline V gene, CDR1 is KGHSH and CDR2 is LQKENI. This CDR3 region has 14 residues.

The chain joins TRBV28 to TRBJ2-7; D unresolved. V gave up 5 bases and J gave up 12 bases, with 14 bases separating them. This CDR3 contains 11 residues. Germline V lookup: CDR1 MDHEN, CDR2 SYDVKM. CDR3 region: CASSQNRAMYF. CDR3 DNA: TGTGCCAGCAGTCAGAACCGGGCCATGTACTTC. Looking up the rest from reference TRBV28 and TRBJ2-7 gives the full variable domain: DVKVTQSSRYLVKRTGEKVFLECVQDMDHENMFWYRQDPGLGLRLIYFSYDVKMKEKGDIPEGYSVSREKKERFSLILESASTNQTSMYLCASSQNRAMYFGPGTRLTVT.

V is TRBV11-2 and J is TRBJ2-1; TRBD2 agrees at 9 bases. Germline assignment: CDR1 SGHAT and CDR2 FQNNGV. The CDR3 is made up of 15 amino acids. V trimming: 5 bases; J trimming: 6 bases; junction bases outside the gene matches: 8. For the CDR3, the DNA is TGTGCCAGCAGCCCCCAAAGCGGGGGGTCCAATGAGCAGTTCTTC. It encodes CASSPQSGGSNEQFF. Full variable domain (rest looked up from reference TRBV11-2 and TRBJ2-1): EAGVAQSPRYKIIEKRQSVAFWCNPISGHATLYWYQQILGQGPKLLIQFQNNGVVDDSQLPKDRFSAERLKGVDSTLKIQPAKLEDSAVYLCASSPQSGGSNEQFFGPGTRLTVL.

This sequence joins TRBV27 and TRBJ1-2; D might be TRBD1 (5 bases). This CDR3 has 15 amino acids. The V gene lost 3 bases and the J gene lost 3 bases, with 14 bases spanning the gap. Per the germline V gene, CDR1 is MNHEY and CDR2 is SMNVEV (reference sequence). CDR3 sequence: CASSLDYQGYYGYTF. CDR3 nucleotides: TGTGCCAGCAGTTTGGACTACCAGGGATACTATGGCTACACCTTC.

This clone has just one count. The V call is TRBV19, the J call TRBJ2-7; D is unclear. This CDR3 has 13 residues. V lost 5 bases and J lost 3, with 11 bases in between. Germline assignment: CDR1 LNHDA and CDR2 SQIVND (reference sequence). The CDR3 region has the DNA TGTGCCAGTAGTTCTCGGCGGTACTACGAGCAGTACTTC. It translates to CASSSRRYYEQYF. Complete variable domain (other parts from reference TRBV19 and TRBJ2-7): DGGITQSPKYLFRKEGQNVTLSCEQNLNHDAMYWYRQDPGQGLRLIYYSQIVNDFQKGDIAEGYSVSREKKESFPLTVTSAQKNPTAFYLCASSSRRYYEQYFGPGTRLTVT.

This chain connects TRBV30 to TRBJ2-1; 13 bases are a match to TRBD2. This CDR3 comprises 16 residues. CDR1 is GTSNPN and CDR2 is SVGIG in the germline V gene (reference sequence). V trimming: 4 bases; J trimming: 6 bases; junction bases outside the gene matches: 9. The CDR3 is CAWTPGGLAGINEQFF. CDR3 bases: TGTGCCTGGACTCCGGGGGGACTAGCGGGAATCAATGAGCAGTTCTTC.

This chain joins TRBV30 and TRBJ2-7, with D unclear. Germline V gives CDR1 GTSNPN, CDR2 SVGIG (reference sequence). Trimming took off 1 base at V and 5 bases at J, with 9 bases between the two ends. The CDR3 consists of 12 residues. CDR3 coding DNA: TGTGCCTGGAGTGCCTCATCCAACGAGCAGTACTTC. Translation gives CAWSASSNEQYF.

This clone was recorded once. V is TRBV4-3 and J is TRBJ2-3; 7 bases match TRBD1. The CDR3 has 14 residues. Germline loops: CDR1 LGHNA, CDR2 YSLEER. J lost 5 bases, V lost 1 base, and 3 bases had no gene match. This chain's CDR3 is CASSQAGGGDTQYF. The DNA for the CDR3 is TGCGCCAGCAGCCAAGCAGGGGGTGGAGATACGCAGTATTTT.

The CDR3 nucleotides read TGTGCCAGCAGCCCGTCCCACCGGGGGACCTGGAACACCATATATTTT. This translates into CASSPSHRGTWNTIYF. The genes are TRBV9 and TRBJ1-3, with D tentatively TRBD1 (5 bases). Trimming cost V 4 bases and J 7 bases, with 21 bases left between them. CDR3 length equals 16 residues. The germline CDR1 and CDR2 sequences are SGDLS and YYNGEE.

J is TRBJ2-3 and V is TRBV18; D call uncertain. Germline V gene data show CDR1 as KGHSH and CDR2 as LQKENI. The CDR3 runs to 15 residues. Trimming pared 5 bases from V and 2 bases from J, leaving 14 bases between. This chain's CDR3 is CASSASPGLTDTQYF. Written as DNA, the CDR3 is TGTGCCAGCTCAGCCTCCCCAGGCCTCACAGATACGCAGTATTTT.

The CDR3 DNA is TGTGCCAGCAGCTTAGCGGGGGGACAAGAGACCCAGTACTTC. Protein sequence: CASSLAGGQETQYF. This chain links TRBV5-6 with TRBJ2-5; 9 bases align to TRBD2. In germline, CDR1 is SGHDT, CDR2 YYEEEE. The trim removed 2 bases at V and 2 bases at J, leaving 1 base unmatched. The CDR3 consists of 14 residues.

V gene TRBV27 combines with J gene TRBJ1-2, with D possibly matching TRBD1 (6 bases). The CDR3 consists of 13 residues. V lost 6 bases and J lost 3, with 11 bases in between. Germline CDR1 MNHEY, CDR2 SMNVEV (reference sequence). This CDR3 reads CASSRGHHYGYTF. The CDR3 DNA sequence: TGTGCCAGCAGCCGGGGACATCACTATGGCTACACCTTC.